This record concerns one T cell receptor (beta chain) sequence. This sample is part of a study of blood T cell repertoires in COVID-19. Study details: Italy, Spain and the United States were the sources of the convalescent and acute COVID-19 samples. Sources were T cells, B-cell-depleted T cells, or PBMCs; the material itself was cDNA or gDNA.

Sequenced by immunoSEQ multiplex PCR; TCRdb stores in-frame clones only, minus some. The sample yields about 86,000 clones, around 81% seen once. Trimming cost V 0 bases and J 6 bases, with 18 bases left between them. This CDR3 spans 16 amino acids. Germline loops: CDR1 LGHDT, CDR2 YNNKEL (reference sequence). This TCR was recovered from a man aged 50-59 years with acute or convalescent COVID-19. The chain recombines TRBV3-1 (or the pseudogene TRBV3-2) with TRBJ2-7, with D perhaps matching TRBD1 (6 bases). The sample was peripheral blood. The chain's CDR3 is CASSQEGEQGGGEQYF. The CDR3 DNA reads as TGTGCCAGCAGCCAAGAAGGAGAACAGGGTGGAGGCGAGCAGTACTTC.